This T cell receptor (beta chain) was identified in a study of cytomegalovirus exposure and HLA in healthy donors. About the research overall: Out of about 180 million T cells, an earlier analysis found over 100 million unique TCR beta sequences in total.

Broader study findings: Several of the most significant clusters were apparently associated with common viral pathogens in a later analysis. Association of roughly 17,000 TCR beta sequences with HLA alleles was found at 0.05 false discovery rate in a later analysis. In vitro work confirmed that a few CMV-associated chains recognize CMV antigens.

The primer mix had 60 Vbeta and 13 Jbeta primers. The protocol was immunoSEQ multiplex PCR, while the TCRdb copy is restricted to in-frame clones and leaves out a portion. The sample includes just under 95,000 clones, over 65% seen only once; the top ten take about a tenth. On this clone: Its target is unknown.

V gave up 2 bases and J gave up 2 bases, with 16 bases separating them. Germline V gene lookup returns CDR1 MDHEN and CDR2 SYDVKM. CDR3 length equals 18 residues. This receptor was identified in a human donor in good health. Sequencing was done on a sample of PBMCs. J is TRBJ2-6 and V is TRBV28, with D uncertain. In DNA form, the CDR3 reads TGTGCCAGCAGTTTAGTGGTGACAACTCTTGCTGGGGCCAACGTCCTGACTTTC. This translates into CASSLVVTTLAGANVLTF.